This paragraph covers one T cell receptor (beta chain) sequence. It has no known antigen specificity. No much larger clone is present one base from it, and per-base qualities are unavailable. TCR CDR3 regions were amplified from genomic DNA by multiplex PCR using the deep immunoSEQ assay. For each cell subset, the extracted genomic DNA was distributed evenly across all wells of several immunoSEQ 96-well plates, and each plate served as one replicate. For sorted subsets, about 200 ng genomic DNA, equal to 25,000 to 35,000 T cell genomes, was loaded into each replicate PCR. The purified libraries were quantified using a Qubit 3.0 fluorometer, sized with a Bioanalyzer 2100, and then quantified again using the KAPA Library Quantification kit. Every immunoSEQ 96-well plate was sequenced on a separate single-read 150-cycle Illumina NextSeq 550 flow cell. In the authors' own workflow: Because the immunoSEQ output included only junctional sequences and no quality scores, the filtering could not be the same as the filtering used for full-length reads. Sequences were annotated with PyIR, a Python wrapper for IgBLAST v1.9, using IMGT germline references to assign V/J genes and CDR3. Any read was removed if the V/J assignment was weak (E-value above 1e-6), the CDR3 was missing, or the read contained stop codons, out-of-frame junctions, or ambiguous translated residues. V3J clonotypes were defined as sequences sharing an identical inferred V gene, J gene, and CDR3 amino acid sequence. Percentage overlap between repertoires was calculated by dividing the number of shared unique clonotypes by the size of the smaller repertoire. Repertoire richness was assessed with RTK rarefaction, the Chao1 estimator, and Recon v2.1 estimates of unobserved clonotypes. Generation probabilities for all TCRbeta clonotypes obtained by the gDNA method from several donors were computed using OLGA. TCRdb holds this immuneACCESS table with in-frame rearrangements only. Some clones are missing; in checked studies, unresolved V genes explain under half, and the rest has no known cause. That table supplies the V and J calls and clone size; D and trimming were determined from the DNA. The sample table contains around 2.1 million clones; only one count was recorded for approximately 94% of them. More than 1.5% of the sample is held by the ten biggest clonotypes.

These data are taken from a study of shared clonotypes between healthy human individuals (dated by TCRdb to 2018 to 2020). Study-level background: The cohort included a few men and a couple of women between 18 and 49 years of age. Per donor, leukapheresis produced somewhere between about 0.94 and 8.9 billion PBMCs. To estimate repertoire size and how much clonotype sharing occurs between individuals, the study deeply sequenced the blood TCR repertoires of roughly 5 healthy adults. Per donor, three plates each were used for CD4 naive and CD4 memory, two for CD8 naive, and one for CD8 memory. Libraries were prepared and TCR repertoires were sequenced by different laboratories using diverse techniques, in order to increase sequencing depth and limit assay-specific biases. Study-wide findings and limitations: Pairwise subsampling led to the expectation that sequencing depth would affect the degree of clonotype sharing among donors. Compared with non-shared clonotypes, the clonotypes found in all four sorted-subset donors had higher generation probabilities. The small number of donors limited the genetic and exposure-history diversity represented. Sampling was limited to blood, and TCR repertoires in tissue likely differ from TCR repertoires in blood. Estimated clonotype richness was generally larger for naive than for memory subsets. Even with the large sequencing depth, rarefaction of the sorted-subset datasets indicated that sequencing was incomplete. Approximately 5% of naive CD4, 3% to 3.5% of naive CD8, approximately 2% of memory CD4, and about 0.4% of memory CD8 clonotypes were shared across a few donors.

V ends up 11 bases short and J 4 bases short, with an unmatched junction base count of 14. The CDR3 numbers 14 residues from cysteine through phenylalanine. Only CDR3 DNA remains: 42 bases, in frame from the first base. The germline V gene gives CDR1 as MNHEY and CDR2 as SVGAGI. CD8 naive samples were CD45RO-negative cells positively selected for CCR7, giving a CD45RA+CCR7+ population that excluded TemRA cells. Healthy HIV-negative adults with no recently reported acute infections or vaccinations were included as donors. Only Caucasian adults living in Nashville, Tennessee, USA were represented among the donors. After blood collection by leukapheresis, PBMCs were isolated using Ficoll-Histopaque density gradient centrifugation and then cryopreserved in the vapor phase of liquid nitrogen. Analytical flow cytometry was used to check the purity and quantity of each magnetically sorted T cell population. Each sorted fraction had its genomic DNA isolated and then quantified by UV absorbance on a Nanodrop 2000c.

Sequencing input: naive CD8+ T cells from PBMCs. The cell subset or site label on this specimen signifies: CD45RA+CCR7+. This clonotype originated in a man younger than 35 in good health. Some clones in this sample may be carry-over from other donors' samples. The chain is assembled from TRBV6-5 and TRBJ2-7; 7 bases in the middle match TRBD2. The CDR3 here reads CACGEGGALYEQYF. The nucleotides read TGTGCCTGCGGAGAGGGAGGGGCTCTGTACGAGCAGTACTTC.